A single sample is the source of the 30 T cell receptor beta chains below, sequenced in a study of blood T cell repertoires in COVID-19. Some clones are missing from TCRdb's copy, which holds only in-frame ones; the method was immunoSEQ multiplex PCR. The sample yields 200,000 to 250,000 clones, 86% seen once. Sequenced material: PBMCs or T cells enriched from blood (not recorded which). These receptors all stem from a woman in her forties or fifties who had recovered from COVID-19.

This clone appeared a single time. The chain combines TRBV21-1 with TRBJ2-7; the table's D call TRBD1 went unverified against the DNA. TRBV21-1 is labeled a pseudogene. The CDR3 has 12 amino acids. In nucleotides, the CDR3 is TGTGCCAGCAGCAGGACAGAGAGGGAGCAGTACTTC. Amino acid sequence: CASSRTEREQYF.

In its sample, this clone was seen a few times. This sequence joins TRBV2 and TRBJ2-5; TRBD2 matches at 7 bases. CDR1 and CDR2 (germline): SNHLY, FYNNEI. The length of the CDR3 is 16 residues. V lost 0 bases, J lost 5 bases, and 9 bases stayed unmatched. As DNA, the CDR3 is TGTGCCAGCAGTGAAGCATGGCGCGGGAGTACCGAGACCCAGTACTTC. It codes for CASSEAWRGSTETQYF.

The V and J genes are TRBV6-5 and TRBJ1-5; 8 nucleotides line up with TRBD1. The CDR3 covers 15 residues. CDR1 is MNHEY and CDR2 is SVGAGI in the germline V gene. After removal of 7 bases from V and 1 base from J, the junction contained 6 bases not matched to a gene. The DNA for the CDR3 is TGTGCCAGCACCCCGGACAGGGCAAGCAATCAGCCCCAGCATTTT. Translating gives CASTPDRASNQPQHF.

The gene calls are TRBV7-3 and TRBJ1-1, with 9 nucleotides matching TRBD1. Germline values: CDR1 SGHTA, CDR2 FQGTGA. The V and J ends lost 5 bases and 3 bases, in that order; junction bases with no gene match: 10. The CDR3 covers 16 residues. The CDR3 region is CASSLTGTGLDTEAFF. The CDR3 region has the DNA TGTGCCAGCAGCCTTACCGGGACAGGGTTGGACACTGAAGCTTTCTTT.

The chain couples TRBV2 to TRBJ2-5, with TRBD1 matching 7 bases. Germline V CDR1 and CDR2: SNHLY, FYNNEI. With 10 bases clipped from V and 2 bases from J, the junction kept 10 bases outside the gene matches. CDR3 length equals 14 residues. The CDR3 DNA reads as TGTGCCACCTACCGACCACAGGGGCAAGAGACCCAGTACTTC. Translating it yields CATYRPQGQETQYF.

This clone was observed a handful of times. Written as DNA, the CDR3 is TGTGCCAGCAGCTTATCCCGAGTCACTGAAGCTTTCTTT. Its protein is CASSLSRVTEAFF. V and J are TRBV7-8 and TRBJ1-1, with D hard to call. V was clipped by 2 bases and J by 4 bases, with 8 bases between them. This CDR3 has 13 amino acids. Germline V gene lookup returns CDR1 SGHVS and CDR2 FQNEAQ.

V is TRBV2 and J is TRBJ2-1; 10 bases line up with TRBD1. Germline V CDR1 and CDR2: SNHLY, FYNNEI. Trimming cost V 6 bases and J 4 bases; bases outside gene matches: 6. The CDR3 runs 15 residues. In nucleotides, the CDR3 is TGTGCCAGCAGCCCCGGGACAGGGGCGTACAATGAGCAGTTCTTC. Its protein is CASSPGTGAYNEQFF. Full variable domain (missing parts from reference TRBV2 and TRBJ2-1): EPEVTQTPSHQVTQMGQEVILRCVPISNHLYFYWYRQILGQKVEFLVSFYNNEISEKSEIFDDQFSVERPDGSNFTLKIRSTKLEDSAMYFCASSPGTGAYNEQFFGPGTRLTVL.

This clone was observed a single time. The J gene is TRBJ2-3, the V gene TRBV5-1; 8 bases line up with TRBD2. V lost 0 bases to trimming and J lost 1 base; unmatched junction nucleotides: 7. Per the germline V gene, CDR1 is SGHRS and CDR2 is YFSETQ. The CDR3 loop spans 17 amino acids. CDR3 region: CASSLVAGTRGTDTQYF. The CDR3 bases are TGCGCCAGCAGCTTGGTCGCCGGGACTAGGGGCACAGATACGCAGTATTTT.

The chain employs TRBV24-1 and TRBJ2-5; 10 bases line up with TRBD2. The CDR3 spans 15 residues. In germline, CDR1 is KGHDR, CDR2 SFDVKD. J lost 5 bases, V lost 5 bases, and 7 bases had no gene match. The CDR3 loop reads CATSVPSGRRETQYF. DNA for the CDR3: TGTGCCACCAGTGTGCCTAGCGGGAGACGGGAGACCCAGTACTTC.

V gene TRBV11-2 combines with J gene TRBJ2-1; D is uncertain. The CDR3 contains 15 residues. Looked up from germline, CDR1 is SGHAT and CDR2 is FQNNGV. Trimming cost V 3 bases and J 2 bases, with 11 bases left between them. The CDR3 sequence: CASSFHTRTYNEQFF. CDR3 sequence (DNA): TGTGCCAGCAGCTTTCATACGCGGACCTACAATGAGCAGTTCTTC. Complete variable domain (other parts from reference TRBV11-2 and TRBJ2-1): EAGVAQSPRYKIIEKRQSVAFWCNPISGHATLYWYQQILGQGPKLLIQFQNNGVVDDSQLPKDRFSAERLKGVDSTLKIQPAKLEDSAVYLCASSFHTRTYNEQFFGPGTRLTVL.

V gene TRBV18 combines with J gene TRBJ2-7; D unclear. In germline, CDR1 is KGHSH, CDR2 LQKENI. V was clipped by 3 bases and J by 2 bases, with 14 bases between them. This CDR3 is 15 amino acids long. The CDR3 here is CASSPMTELPYEQYF. The CDR3 DNA sequence: TGTGCCAGCTCACCTATGACGGAGCTCCCCTACGAGCAGTACTTC.

The chain has TRBV7-3 and TRBJ1-1; TRBD1 is a possible D gene (5 bases). V was cut by 5 bases and J by 4 bases, with 17 bases left in between. Germline lookup yields CDR1 SGHTA and CDR2 FQGTGA. CDR3 size: 15 residues. The CDR3 coding sequence is TGTGCCAGCAGCCCCCCCGGGGGGGAGGGCACTGAAGCTTTCTTT. This sequence encodes CASSPPGGEGTEAFF.

The genes are TRBV7-2 and TRBJ2-7, with D hard to call. This CDR3 spans 15 amino acids. Germline V gene sequence: CDR1 SGHTA, CDR2 FQGNSA. Trimming pared 5 bases from V and 4 bases from J, leaving 18 bases between. CDR3 region: CASSPNLAARYEQYF. The CDR3 DNA is TGTGCCAGCAGCCCAAACTTGGCAGCTAGGTACGAGCAGTACTTC.

This clone came up many times. This sequence joins TRBV11-2 and TRBJ2-7; possibly TRBD2 for D (5 bases). V lost 5 bases, J lost 5 bases, and 19 bases lay in between. From germline, CDR1 is SGHAT and CDR2 FQNNGV. The CDR3 has 15 residues. This CDR3 reads CASSPRRFGEDEQYF. The CDR3 DNA sequence: TGTGCCAGCAGCCCCCGACGCTTCGGGGAAGACGAGCAGTACTTC.

This clone turned up a few times. The gene calls are TRBV5-4 and TRBJ2-3; TRBD1 is a possible D gene (6 bases). The germline V gene encodes CDR1 SGHNT and CDR2 YYREEE (reference sequence). The V end lost 1 base, the J end lost 0 bases, and 15 bases lay between the germline ends. The CDR3 is 17 residues long. In DNA, the CDR3 is TGTGCCAGCAGCTTGTTTATCCGGACAGTTAGCACAGATACGCAGTATTTT. Its translation: CASSLFIRTVSTDTQYF. The entire variable domain, with the rest obtained from reference TRBV5-4 and TRBJ2-3, is as follows: ETGVTQSPTHLIKTRGQQVTLRCSSQSGHNTVSWYQQALGQGPQFIFQYYREEENGRGNFPPRFSGLQFPNYSSELNVNALELDDSALYLCASSLFIRTVSTDTQYFGPGTRLTVL.

This clone turned up a few times. The chain uses TRBV28 and TRBJ2-1, with D tentatively TRBD2 (6 bases). This CDR3 contains 16 residues. Germline values: CDR1 MDHEN, CDR2 SYDVKM. The V end was cut by 6 bases, the J end by 9 bases, with 24 bases between. The CDR3 coding sequence is TGTGCCAGCAGGCCCAACGGGGGTGAGCATCTAGGTGAGCAGTTCTTC. Its translation: CASRPNGGEHLGEQFF.

V is TRBV6-2 or TRBV6-3 and J is TRBJ1-5; TRBD1 is a possible D gene (6 bases). The CDR3 is made up of 15 amino acids. V was cut by 2 bases and J by 2 bases, with 10 bases left in between. The germline CDR1 and CDR2 sequences are MNHEY and SVGEGT. The CDR3 protein is CASSYGGAGNQPQHF. The CDR3 DNA sequence: TGTGCCAGCAGTTACGGGGGGGCCGGCAATCAGCCCCAGCATTTT.

The chain is built from TRBV30 and TRBJ2-7; D possibly corresponds to TRBD2 (6 bases). Germline V gene lookup returns CDR1 GTSNPN and CDR2 SVGIG (reference sequence). The CDR3 has 15 amino acids. V was shortened by 3 bases and J by 4 bases, with 19 bases between the two germline ends. The CDR3 protein is CAWRMVGGVLYEQYF. CDR3 coding DNA: TGTGCCTGGAGAATGGTGGGGGGAGTTTTATACGAGCAGTACTTC.

The chain is built from TRBV4-3 and TRBJ2-2, with D possibly TRBD2 on 7 matching bases. Trimming took 2 bases from V and 7 from J, leaving 14 bases between them. CDR3 length: 15 amino acids. Germline CDR1 is LGHNA and CDR2 is YSLEER. The CDR3 loop reads CASSQRGGASGELFF. CDR3 nucleotide sequence: TGCGCCAGCAGCCAACGAGGGGGGGCGAGCGGGGAGCTGTTTTTT.

This chain links TRBV30 with TRBJ1-2; D is perhaps TRBD1 (6 bases). This CDR3 contains 15 residues. The V end lost 0 bases, the J end lost 7 bases, and 18 bases lay between the germline ends. Per germline, CDR1 GTSNPN and CDR2 SVGIG (reference sequence). The DNA for the CDR3 is TGTGCCTGGAGTGTACTCTACAGGGTTAGTGGTGGCTACACCTTC. It codes for CAWSVLYRVSGGYTF.

This rearrangement joins TRBV5-5 to TRBJ1-2, with 8 bases matching TRBD1. V lost 7 bases and J lost 5; bases outside the gene matches: 13. This CDR3 has 15 amino acids. CDR1 is SGHKS, CDR2 YYEKEE, per germline (reference sequence). The CDR3: CASAISQGAGYGYTF. The CDR3 DNA is TGTGCCAGCGCGATTAGTCAGGGGGCAGGGTATGGCTACACCTTC.

This clone was found once. This sequence joins TRBV29-1 and TRBJ1-1; no firm D call. There are 10 residues in the CDR3. CDR1 and CDR2 (germline): SQVTM, ANQGSEA. V shed 7 bases and J shed 3 bases, with 6 bases lying between them. CDR3: CSASDTEAFF. The CDR3 DNA follows: TGCAGCGCTTCGGACACTGAAGCTTTCTTT.

The chain uses TRBV2 and TRBJ1-1, with 8 bases lining up with TRBD1. V lost 9 bases to trimming and J lost 4 bases; unmatched junction nucleotides: 4. The CDR3 runs 12 residues. Germline CDR1 SNHLY, CDR2 FYNNEI. The CDR3 DNA follows: TGTGCCAGAGGACAGGGAGGCACTGAAGCTTTCTTT. Its protein is CARGQGGTEAFF.

The chain carries TRBV24-1 and TRBJ2-6, with D tentatively TRBD1 (5 bases). The CDR3 is made up of 16 amino acids. From germline, CDR1 is KGHDR and CDR2 SFDVKD. The CDR3 here is CATAVGLPGRANVLTF. The CDR3, as DNA: TGTGCAACCGCTGTGGGGCTCCCCGGTAGGGCCAACGTCCTGACTTTC.

The J gene is TRBJ2-1, the V gene TRBV2; D remains ambiguous. This CDR3 comprises 12 residues. V shed 1 base and J shed 8 bases, with 6 bases lying between them. Per germline, CDR1 SNHLY and CDR2 FYNNEI. The CDR3 nucleotides read TGTGCCAGCAGTGAAGTATTAGATGAGCAGTTCTTC. Translation gives CASSEVLDEQFF.

The rearrangement uses TRBV7-6 and TRBJ2-7, with 12 bases identical to TRBD1. Germline CDR1 SGHVS, CDR2 FNYEAQ. V gave up 5 bases and J gave up 5 bases; unmatched junction bases: 7. The CDR3 has 15 amino acids. The CDR3 loop is CASSRRDRGHHEQYF. For the CDR3, the DNA is TGTGCCAGCAGCCGCCGGGACAGGGGGCACCACGAGCAGTACTTC.

The V gene is TRBV30, the J gene TRBJ1-4; 8 nucleotides agree with TRBD1. The CDR3 consists of 14 residues. Per germline, CDR1 GTSNPN and CDR2 SVGIG (reference sequence). J gave up 5 bases and V 5 bases, and 7 bases lay outside the gene matches. CDR3 DNA: TGTGCCTGGGGCCACGGGACAGGCAATGAAAAACTGTTTTTT. Its protein is CAWGHGTGNEKLFF.

V usage is TRBV7-8 and J usage is TRBJ1-1, with TRBD1 as a possible D gene (5 bases). Trimming removed 5 bases at V and 0 bases at J, with 13 bases between. The CDR3 totals 15 residues. Germline V gene lookup returns CDR1 SGHVS and CDR2 FQNEAQ. The CDR3 sequence is CASSPQGQMNTEAFF. The CDR3 DNA follows: TGTGCCAGCAGCCCCCAGGGTCAGATGAACACTGAAGCTTTCTTT.

The rearrangement uses TRBV11-3 and TRBJ2-3; possibly TRBD1 for D (6 bases). This CDR3 region has 15 residues. The germline V and J ends were trimmed by 5 bases and 6 bases, with 18 bases remaining between them. The germline V gene has CDR1 SGHNT and CDR2 YENEEA. CDR3 protein: CASSEGRTVTDTQYF. CDR3 sequence (DNA): TGTGCCAGCAGCGAGGGTAGGACAGTTACGGATACGCAGTATTTT. The whole variable domain, remainder taken from reference TRBV11-3 and TRBJ2-3, is EAGVVQSPRYKIIEKKQPVAFWCNPISGHNTLYWYLQNLGQGPELLIRYENEEAVDDSQLPKDRFSAERLKGVDSTLKIQPAELGDSAVYLCASSEGRTVTDTQYFGPGTRLTVL.

This clone was seen only once. The chain has TRBV28 and TRBJ2-1, with TRBD2 identical over 8 bases. The CDR3 extends over 19 amino acids. V shed 2 bases and J 1 base; nucleotides not matched to a gene: 13. Germline assignment: CDR1 MDHEN and CDR2 SYDVKM. CDR3 coding DNA: TGTGCCAGCAGTTTAGCGGGACTGGCGGGAGGACGGTCCTACAATGAGCAGTTCTTC. Its protein is CASSLAGLAGGRSYNEQFF.